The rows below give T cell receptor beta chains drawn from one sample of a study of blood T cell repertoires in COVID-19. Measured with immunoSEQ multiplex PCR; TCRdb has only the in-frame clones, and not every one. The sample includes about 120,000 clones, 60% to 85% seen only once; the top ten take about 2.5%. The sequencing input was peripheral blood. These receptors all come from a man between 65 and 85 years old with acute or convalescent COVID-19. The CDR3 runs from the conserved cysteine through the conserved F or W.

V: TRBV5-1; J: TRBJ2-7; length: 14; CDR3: CASSFRDRGYEQYF
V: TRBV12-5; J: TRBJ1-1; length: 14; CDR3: CASGLDREYTEAFF
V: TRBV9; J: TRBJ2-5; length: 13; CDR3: CASSVVTGGDQYF
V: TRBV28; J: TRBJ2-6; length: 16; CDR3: CASSGQSRPGANVLTF
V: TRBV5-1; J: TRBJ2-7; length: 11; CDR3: CASAEYGEQYF
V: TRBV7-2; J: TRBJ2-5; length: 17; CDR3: CASSLGLTSGTQETQYF
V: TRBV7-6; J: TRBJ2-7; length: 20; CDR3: CASSPGGEQNYLNYYYEQYF
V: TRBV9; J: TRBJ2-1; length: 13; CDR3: CASSVALDREQFF
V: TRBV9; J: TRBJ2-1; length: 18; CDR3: CASSVTLPVAGRYNEQFF
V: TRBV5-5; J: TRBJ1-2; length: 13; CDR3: CASSLAGGGDYTF
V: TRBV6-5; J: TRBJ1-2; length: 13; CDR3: CASRPQGWDGYTF
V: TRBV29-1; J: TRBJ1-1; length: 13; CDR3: CSVGMTVSTEAFF
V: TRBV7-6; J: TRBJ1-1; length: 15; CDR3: CASSALGQGGTEAFF
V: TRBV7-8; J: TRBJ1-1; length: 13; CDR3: CASRRTGNTEAFF
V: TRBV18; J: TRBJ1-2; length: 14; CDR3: CASSPQGADYGYTF
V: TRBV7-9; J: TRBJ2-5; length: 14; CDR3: CASSYPTGTETQYF
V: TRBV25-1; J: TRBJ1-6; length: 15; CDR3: CASLGAGSYNSPLHF
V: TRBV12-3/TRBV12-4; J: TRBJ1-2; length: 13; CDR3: CASRPGQNYGYTF
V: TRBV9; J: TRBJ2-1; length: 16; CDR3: CASSVEGYGAYNEQFF
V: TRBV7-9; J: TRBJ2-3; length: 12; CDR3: CASSLLGDTQYF
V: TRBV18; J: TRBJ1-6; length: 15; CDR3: CASSPTGSGNSPLHF
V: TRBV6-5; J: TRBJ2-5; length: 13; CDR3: CASSRDRSGTQYF
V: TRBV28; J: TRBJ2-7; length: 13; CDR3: CASSSRVPYEQYF
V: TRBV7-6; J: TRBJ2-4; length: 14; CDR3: CASSLEGAVNIQYF
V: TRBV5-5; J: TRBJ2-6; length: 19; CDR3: CASSLEPLPLASGANVLTF
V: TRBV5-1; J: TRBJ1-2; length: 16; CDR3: CASSLGVGVLSYGYTF
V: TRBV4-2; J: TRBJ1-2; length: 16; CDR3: CASSQDGAGPNYGYTF
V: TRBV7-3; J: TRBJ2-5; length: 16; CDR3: CASSLSGGKSSETQYF
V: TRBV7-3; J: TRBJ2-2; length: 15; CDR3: CASSAFGGGTGELFF
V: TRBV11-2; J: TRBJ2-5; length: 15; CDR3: CASSLGLGRGETQYF
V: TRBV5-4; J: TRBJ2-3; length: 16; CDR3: CASSFGTSGGTDTQYF
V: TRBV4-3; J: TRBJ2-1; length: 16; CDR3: CASSQDEPGGYNEQFF
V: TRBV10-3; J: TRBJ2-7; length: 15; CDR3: CAISLGGGKSYEQYF
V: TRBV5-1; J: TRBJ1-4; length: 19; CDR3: CASSWGLQGSTGFNEKLFF
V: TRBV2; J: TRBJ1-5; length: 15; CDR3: CASSERGSLYQPQHF
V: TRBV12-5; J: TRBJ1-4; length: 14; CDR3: CASGRGQPNEKLFF
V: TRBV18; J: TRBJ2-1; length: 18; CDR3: CASSPGTGSWGSYNEQFF
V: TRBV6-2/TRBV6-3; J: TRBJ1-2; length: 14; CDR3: CASSKEPETYGYTF
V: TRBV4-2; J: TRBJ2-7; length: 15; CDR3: CASSQIGTGDNEQYF
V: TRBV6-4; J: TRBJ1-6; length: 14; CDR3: CASSDSQGGSPLHF
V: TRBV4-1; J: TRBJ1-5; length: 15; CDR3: CASSGQGIGNQPQHF
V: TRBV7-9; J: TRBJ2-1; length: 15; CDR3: CASSFSQGAGNEQFF
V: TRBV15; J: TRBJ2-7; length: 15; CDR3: CATSRGRGLSYEQYF
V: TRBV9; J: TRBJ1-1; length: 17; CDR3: CASSVGTGSVWDTEAFF
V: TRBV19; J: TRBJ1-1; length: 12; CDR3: CASTSRRTEAFF
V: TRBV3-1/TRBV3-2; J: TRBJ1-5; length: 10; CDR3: CGGGNQPQHF
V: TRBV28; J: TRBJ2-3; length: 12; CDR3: CASSGITDTQYF
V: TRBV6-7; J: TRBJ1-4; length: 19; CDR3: CASSPPDRRGYFLVEKLFF
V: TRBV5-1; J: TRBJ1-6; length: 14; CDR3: CASSPGTGFSPLHF
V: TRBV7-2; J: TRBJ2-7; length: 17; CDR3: CASSSEGGLAGPHEQYF
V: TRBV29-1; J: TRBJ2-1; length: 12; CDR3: CSPWTVNNEQFF
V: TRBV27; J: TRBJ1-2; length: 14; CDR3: CASSLSGQGYGYTF
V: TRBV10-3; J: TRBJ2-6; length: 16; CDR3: CAIRLTGEAGANVLTF
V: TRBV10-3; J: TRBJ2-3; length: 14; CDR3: CAISAGRGQDTQYF
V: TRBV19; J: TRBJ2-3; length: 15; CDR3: CASGLAGLGTDTQYF